This record covers a single T cell receptor beta chain. The data belong to a study of long-term antiretroviral therapy in people with HIV. This CDR3 region has 16 residues. Investigators performed immunoSEQ version v3.0 at survey level. TCRdb's copy holds only in-frame clones and misses some; the assay was immunoSEQ multiplex PCR. The sample lists 20,000 to 30,000 clones, 65% to 90% occurring once. The starting material was unsorted PBMCs, obtained at the start of antiretroviral therapy, before treatment. V is TRBV21-1 and J is TRBJ1-2. TRBV21-1 counts as a pseudogene. This receptor was obtained from a woman younger than 35 with HIV. CDR3 in amino acids: CASSKVEGRTGYGYTF. The CDR3 DNA sequence: TGTGCCAGCAGCAAAGTCGAGGGCAGGACGGGCTATGGCTACACCTTC.